The source of this T cell receptor (beta chain) is a study of CD8 T cells in Susac syndrome. RNA, at roughly 0.5 to 1 ug, was reverse transcribed with random hexamers. TCRdb reanalysed the immunoSEQ multiplex PCR reads using MiXCR and keeps one entry per CDR3 protein. The sample carries more than 65,000 distinct CDR3 sequences, around 93% recorded once. The Susac syndrome patients fit the recently defined diagnostic criteria for definite or probable disease. TEMRA cells were enriched by FACS, and CD4+ and CD8+ T cells were negatively isolated. As concerns this clonotype: Its target is not known.

V shed 4 bases and J shed 2 bases, with 5 bases lying between them. The CDR3 loop spans 12 amino acids. Germline CDR1 is LGHDT and CDR2 is YNNKEL (reference sequence). Study-wide findings and caveats: Clonal expansion of CD8+ cells in Susac peaked in TEMRA cells (and in active patients). Acknowledgment was made by the study that its TCR sequencing and HLA analysis involved a relatively small number of individuals.

This TCR came from a human donor with Susac syndrome. Sequencing was carried out using CD8+ T cells from PBMCs. The rearrangement links TRBV3-1 to TRBJ1-1; D uncertain. Here the CDR3 DNA reads TGTGCCAGCAGCCGCGAAAACACTGAAGCTTTCTTT. Translating gives CASSRENTEAFF.